The clone carrying this TCR beta chain appeared a single time. Its matching antigen is unknown. This record comes from a study of cytomegalovirus exposure and HLA in healthy donors. Study-wide results and limits: Presence/absence comparisons presumed near-even sequencing depth among donors. The study listed some 160 cytomegalovirus-associated TCR beta chains. Information on immune exposure was restricted to one variable (CMV serostatus).

PCR used 60 Vbeta primers and 13 Jbeta primers. Using immunoSEQ multiplex PCR, the repertoire was profiled, and TCRdb retains in-frame clones only, with some absent. The data hold hundreds of thousands of clones, with about two thirds observed a single time. Per germline, CDR1 SGHNT and CDR2 YYREEE (reference sequence). CDR3 size: 15 residues. V was shortened by 4 bases and J by 2 bases, with 15 bases between the two germline ends. V is TRBV5-4 and J is TRBJ1-2; D unclear. The TCR comes from a man aged 40-49 years in good health and CMV-seropositive. The sample was PBMCs. For the CDR3, the DNA is TGTGCCAGCAGCCTTCCCCGTGGAGGCAACTATGGCTACACCTTC. It encodes CASSLPRGGNYGYTF.